The 8 T cell receptor beta chains presented below share a single source sample, sequenced in a study of blood T cells in healthy people across ages. It was with a sample-barcoded 5' primer and a J-beta primer mix that a second PCR of about 6 to 12 cycles was run. MiXCR was run by TCRdb on the 5' RACE reads, yielding one entry per CDR3 protein. The sample holds approximately 780,000 distinct CDR3 sequences, roughly 25% seen once. This sample also belongs to another study, concerning T cells of mothers and their children.

Sequencing input: blood. These receptors originate from a boy aged 5-17 years in good health.

The rearrangement joins TRBV5-1 to TRBJ1-1; D ambiguous. V was cut by 4 bases and J by 0 bases, with 10 bases left in between. There are 14 residues in the CDR3. Germline CDR1 is SGHRS and CDR2 is YFSETQ. CDR3 DNA: TGCGCCAGCAGCACAAGGGCCATGAACACTGAAGCTTTCTTT. This gives the protein CASSTRAMNTEAFF.

In its sample, this clonotype was seen once. This sequence joins TRBV7-2 and TRBJ1-4; 7 bases line up with TRBD1. The germline V gene encodes CDR1 SGHTA and CDR2 FQGNSA. Trimming at V came to 5 bases and at J to 7 bases, leaving 13 bases not matched to a gene. The CDR3 loop spans 16 amino acids. CDR3 nucleotide sequence: TGTGCCAGCAGCGTCTCAGTTGGACAGGCAGGTGAAAAACTGTTTTTT. Residues: CASSVSVGQAGEKLFF.

The CDR3 loop reads CASSLRRTGLRDTEAFF. The CDR3 DNA sequence: TGTGCCAGCAGCCTACGACGGACAGGCCTTCGGGACACTGAAGCTTTCTTT. The V gene is TRBV7-2, the J gene TRBJ1-1, with TRBD1 identical over 7 bases. Losses at the gene ends were 5 bases for V and 3 bases for J; bases not matched to a gene: 15. Germline V CDR1 and CDR2: SGHTA, FQGNSA. The CDR3 totals 17 residues.

This clonotype was seen repeatedly, ten times or more. The V gene is TRBV3-1, the J gene TRBJ1-1, with TRBD1 as a possible D gene (5 bases). CDR3 length: 14 amino acids. Germline loops: CDR1 LGHDT, CDR2 YNNKEL (reference sequence). With 1 base removed from V and 5 bases from J, the gap between germline ends came to 11 bases. The CDR3 DNA reads TGTGCCAGCAGCCAAGGGCAGGGCGGGACTGAAGCTTTCTTT. This gives the protein CASSQGQGGTEAFF.

The chain joins TRBV19 to TRBJ2-3, with D perhaps matching TRBD2 (5 bases). The V gene's germline CDR1 is LNHDA and CDR2 SQIVND (reference sequence). This CDR3 region has 14 residues. V gave up 3 bases and J gave up 6 bases, with 13 bases separating them. The CDR3 nucleotides are TGTGCCAGTAGTATCAGGTCAACGGGGGATACGCAGTATTTT. Protein: CASSIRSTGDTQYF.

CDR3: CATSTPPGVETQYF. The CDR3 nucleotides read TGTGCCACCAGCACGCCTCCGGGGGTGGAGACCCAGTACTTC. The chain combines TRBV15 with TRBJ2-5; D possibly corresponds to TRBD2 (6 bases). Germline V gene sequence: CDR1 LNHNV, CDR2 YYDKDF (reference sequence). The V and J ends lost 4 bases and 5 bases respectively, with 14 bases between them. This CDR3 has 14 residues.

This clonotype showed up just a few times. The V gene is TRBV5-1, the J gene TRBJ2-1, with D perhaps matching TRBD1 (6 bases). V shed 5 bases and J shed 7 bases, with 10 bases lying between them. This CDR3 comprises 12 residues. Germline CDR1 and CDR2: SGHRS and YFSETQ. As DNA, the CDR3 is TGCGCCAGCAGGCAGGGGACAAATGAGCAGTTCTTC. Its translation: CASRQGTNEQFF. Looking up the rest from reference TRBV5-1 and TRBJ2-1 gives the full variable domain: KAGVTQTPRYLIKTRGQQVTLSCSPISGHRSVSWYQQTPGQGLQFLFEYFSETQRNKGNFPGRFSGRQFSNSRSEMNVSTLELGDSALYLCASRQGTNEQFFGPGTRLTVL.

This clonotype was counted only a few times. The chain employs TRBV27 and TRBJ1-5; D unclear. Germline CDR1 and CDR2: MNHEY and SMNVEV (reference sequence). V gave up 3 bases and J gave up 7 bases, with 7 bases separating them. The CDR3 has 12 amino acids. The CDR3 here is CASSFYGQPQHF. CDR3 nucleotides: TGTGCCAGCAGTTTTTATGGGCAGCCCCAGCATTTT.